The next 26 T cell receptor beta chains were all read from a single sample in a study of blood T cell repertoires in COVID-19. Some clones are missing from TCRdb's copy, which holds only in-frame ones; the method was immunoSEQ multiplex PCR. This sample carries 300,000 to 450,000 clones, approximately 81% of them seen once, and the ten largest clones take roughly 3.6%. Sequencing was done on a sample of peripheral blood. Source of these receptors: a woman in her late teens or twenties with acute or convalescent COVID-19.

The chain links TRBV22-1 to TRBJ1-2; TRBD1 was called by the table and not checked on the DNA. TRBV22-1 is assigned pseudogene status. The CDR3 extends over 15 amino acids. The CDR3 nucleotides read TGTCCTGGGAGAAAGGGGGTTCCGCACTTCTATGGCTACACCTTC. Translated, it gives CPGRKGVPHFYGYTF.

CDR3 amino acids: CASSFGWVRESNQPQHF. In nucleotides, the CDR3 is TGTGCCAGCAGCTTCGGTTGGGTCCGGGAAAGCAATCAGCCCCAGCATTTT. The rearrangement joins TRBV5-5 to TRBJ1-5; D is uncertain. This CDR3 region has 17 residues. The ends were cut back, 2 bases at V and 1 base at J, with 16 bases in the middle. Germline values: CDR1 SGHKS, CDR2 YYEKEE (reference sequence).

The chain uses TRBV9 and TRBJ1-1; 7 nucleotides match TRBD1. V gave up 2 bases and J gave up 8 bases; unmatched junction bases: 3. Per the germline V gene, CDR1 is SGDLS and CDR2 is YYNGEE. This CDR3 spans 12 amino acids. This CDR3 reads CASSVQGEEAFF. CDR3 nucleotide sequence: TGTGCCAGCAGCGTCCAGGGGGAAGAAGCTTTCTTT.

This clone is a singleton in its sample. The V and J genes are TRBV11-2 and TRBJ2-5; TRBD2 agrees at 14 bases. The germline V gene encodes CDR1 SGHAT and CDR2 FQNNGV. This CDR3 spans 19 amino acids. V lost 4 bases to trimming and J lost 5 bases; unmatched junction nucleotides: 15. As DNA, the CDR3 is TGTGCCAGCAGCTCCACGACTAGCGGGAGGGCCCTCGGTTGGGAGACCCAGTACTTC. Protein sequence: CASSSTTSGRALGWETQYF.

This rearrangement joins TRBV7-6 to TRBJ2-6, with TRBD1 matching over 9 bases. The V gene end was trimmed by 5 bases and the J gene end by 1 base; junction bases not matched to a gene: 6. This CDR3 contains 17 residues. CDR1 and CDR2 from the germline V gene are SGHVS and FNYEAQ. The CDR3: CASSPGTGRSGANVLTF. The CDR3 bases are TGTGCCAGCAGCCCCGGGACAGGGAGGTCTGGGGCCAACGTCCTGACTTTC.

CDR3 nucleotides: TGTGCCAGCAGTTTCGGACAAAACACTGAAGCTTTCTTT. Protein: CASSFGQNTEAFF. This sequence joins TRBV6-5 and TRBJ1-1; weak D call: TRBD1 (5 bases). V lost 4 bases, J lost 2 bases, and 8 bases lay in between. The CDR3 sequence is 13 residues long. Germline V CDR1 and CDR2: MNHEY, SVGAGI.

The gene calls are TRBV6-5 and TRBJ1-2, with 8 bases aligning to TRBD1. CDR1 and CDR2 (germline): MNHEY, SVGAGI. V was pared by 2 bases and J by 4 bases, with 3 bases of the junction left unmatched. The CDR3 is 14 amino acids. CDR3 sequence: CASSYRDRGYGYTF. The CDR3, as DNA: TGTGCCAGCAGTTACCGAGACAGGGGCTATGGCTACACCTTC.

Written as DNA, the CDR3 is TGTGCCAGCTCACGGTCACGAGGGAACCAAGAGACCCAGTACTTC. Translated: CASSRSRGNQETQYF. This chain uses TRBV18 with TRBJ2-5; tentative D call: TRBD2 (5 bases). CDR1 and CDR2 (germline): KGHSH, LQKENI. The CDR3 consists of 15 residues. Between the trimmed V and J ends, which lost 4 bases and 0 bases, there was a span of 12 bases. Full variable domain (missing parts from reference TRBV18 and TRBJ2-5): NAGVMQNPRHLVRRRGQEARLRCSPMKGHSHVYWYRQLPEEGLKFMVYLQKENIIDESGMPKERFSAEFPKEGPSILRIQQVVRGDSAAYFCASSRSRGNQETQYFGPGTRLLVL.

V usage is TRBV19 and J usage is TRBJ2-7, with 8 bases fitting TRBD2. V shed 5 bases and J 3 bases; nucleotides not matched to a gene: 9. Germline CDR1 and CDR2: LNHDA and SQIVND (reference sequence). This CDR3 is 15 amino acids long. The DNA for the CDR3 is TGTGCCAGTAGTTCCGGGACCGGGACTAGCTACGAGCAGTACTTC. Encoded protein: CASSSGTGTSYEQYF.

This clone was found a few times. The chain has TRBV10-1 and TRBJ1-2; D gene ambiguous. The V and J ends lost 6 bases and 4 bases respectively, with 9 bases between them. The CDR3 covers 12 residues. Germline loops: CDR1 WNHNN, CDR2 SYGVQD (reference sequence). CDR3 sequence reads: CASSLSLYGYTF. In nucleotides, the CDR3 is TGCGCCAGCAGCCTATCCCTCTATGGCTACACCTTC.

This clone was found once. CDR3 loop: CASSYSQGNTEAFF. Here the CDR3 DNA reads TGTGCCAGCAGTTATTCACAGGGGAACACTGAAGCTTTCTTT. The chain is built from TRBV6-5 and TRBJ1-1; D might be TRBD1 (6 bases). Deletions cut 3 bases from V and 1 base from J, with 9 bases between. The CDR3 is 14 residues long. From germline, CDR1 is MNHEY and CDR2 SVGAGI.

The CDR3 nucleotides are TGCGCCAGCAGCATGGGAGGGCTGACTAACAATGAGCAGTTCTTC. It is translated as CASSMGGLTNNEQFF. The rearrangement joins TRBV5-1 to TRBJ2-1; 7 positions agree with TRBD2. J lost 5 bases, V lost 4 bases, and 9 bases had no gene match. Germline V gives CDR1 SGHRS, CDR2 YFSETQ. The CDR3 totals 15 residues.

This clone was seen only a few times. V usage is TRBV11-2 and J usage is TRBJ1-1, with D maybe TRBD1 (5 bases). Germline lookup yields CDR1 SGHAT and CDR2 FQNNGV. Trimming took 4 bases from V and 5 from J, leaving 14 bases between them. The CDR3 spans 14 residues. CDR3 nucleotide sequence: TGTGCCAGCAGCTCCGAACCTCAGGGAACTGAAGCTTTCTTT. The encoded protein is CASSSEPQGTEAFF.

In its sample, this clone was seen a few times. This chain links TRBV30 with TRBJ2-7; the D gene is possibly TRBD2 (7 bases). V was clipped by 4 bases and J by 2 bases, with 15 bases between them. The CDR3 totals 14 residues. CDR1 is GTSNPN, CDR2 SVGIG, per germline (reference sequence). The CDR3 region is CAWTLKGGAYEQYF. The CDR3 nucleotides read TGTGCCTGGACCCTAAAGGGGGGGGCCTACGAGCAGTACTTC.

The CDR3 protein is CAWTPGLHTDTQYF. The CDR3 DNA is TGTGCCTGGACCCCGGGACTCCACACAGATACGCAGTATTTT. The chain carries TRBV30 and TRBJ2-3; TRBD2 is a possible D gene (6 bases). CDR1 is GTSNPN, CDR2 SVGIG, per germline (reference sequence). The CDR3 is made up of 14 amino acids. V shed 4 bases and J shed 2 bases, with 13 bases lying between them.

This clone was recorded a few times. The DNA for the CDR3 is TGTGCCAGCAGCTTGGTGGGTAAGGGGTCCTACAATGAGCAGTTCTTC. Protein product: CASSLVGKGSYNEQFF. This chain links TRBV5-6 with TRBJ2-1; a possible D gene is TRBD1 (5 bases). This CDR3 is built from 16 residues. The germline CDR1 and CDR2 sequences are SGHDT and YYEEEE. V lost 0 bases and J lost 1, with 11 bases in between.

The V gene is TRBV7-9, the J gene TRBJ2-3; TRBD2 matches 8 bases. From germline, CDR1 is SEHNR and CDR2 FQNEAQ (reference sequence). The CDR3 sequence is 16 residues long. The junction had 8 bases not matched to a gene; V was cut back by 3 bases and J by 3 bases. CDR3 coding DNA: TGTGCCAGCAGCTTCCTAAGCGGGAGTGGGACAGATACGCAGTATTTT. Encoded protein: CASSFLSGSGTDTQYF.

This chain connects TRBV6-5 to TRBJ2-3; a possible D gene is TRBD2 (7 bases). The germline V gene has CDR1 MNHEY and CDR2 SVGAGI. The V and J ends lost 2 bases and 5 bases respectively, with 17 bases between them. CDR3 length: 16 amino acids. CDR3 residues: CASSYELGGLRDTQYF. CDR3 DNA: TGTGCCAGCAGTTACGAATTGGGGGGGCTTCGAGATACGCAGTATTTT.

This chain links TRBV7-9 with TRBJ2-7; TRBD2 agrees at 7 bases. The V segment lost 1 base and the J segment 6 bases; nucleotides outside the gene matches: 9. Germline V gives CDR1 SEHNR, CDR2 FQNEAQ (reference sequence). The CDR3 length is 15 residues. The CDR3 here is CASSLVSSGDSEQYF. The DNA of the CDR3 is TGTGCCAGCAGCTTAGTATCCAGCGGGGATAGCGAGCAGTACTTC. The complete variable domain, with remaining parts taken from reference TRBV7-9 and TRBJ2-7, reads DTGVSQNPRHKITKRGQNVTFRCDPISEHNRLYWYRQTLGQGPEFLTYFQNEAQLEKSRLLSDRFSAERPKGSFSTLEIQRTEQGDSAMYLCASSLVSSGDSEQYFGPGTRLTVT.

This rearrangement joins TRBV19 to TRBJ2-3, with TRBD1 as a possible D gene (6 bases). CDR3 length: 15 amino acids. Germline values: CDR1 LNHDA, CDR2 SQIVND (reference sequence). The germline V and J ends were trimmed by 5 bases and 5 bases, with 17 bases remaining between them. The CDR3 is CASSWGQSLQDTQYF. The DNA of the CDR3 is TGTGCCAGTAGTTGGGGGCAGTCTCTGCAAGATACGCAGTATTTT.

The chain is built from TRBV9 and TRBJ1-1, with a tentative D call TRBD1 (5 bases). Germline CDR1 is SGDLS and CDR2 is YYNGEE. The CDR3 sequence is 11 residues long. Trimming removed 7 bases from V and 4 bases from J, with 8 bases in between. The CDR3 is CASRGATEAFF. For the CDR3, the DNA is TGTGCCAGCCGCGGGGCCACTGAAGCTTTCTTT.

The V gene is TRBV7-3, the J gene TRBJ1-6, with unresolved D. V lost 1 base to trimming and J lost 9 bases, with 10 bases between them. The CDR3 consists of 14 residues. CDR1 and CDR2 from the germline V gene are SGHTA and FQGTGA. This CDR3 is CASSLNPTSSPLHF. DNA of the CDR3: TGTGCCAGCAGCTTAAATCCGACAAGTTCACCCCTCCACTTT.

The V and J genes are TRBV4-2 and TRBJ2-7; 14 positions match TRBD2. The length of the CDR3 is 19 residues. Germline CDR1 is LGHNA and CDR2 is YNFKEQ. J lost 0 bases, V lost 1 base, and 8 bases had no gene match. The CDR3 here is CASSQAGLAGALDSYEQYF. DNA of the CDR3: TGTGCCAGCAGCCAAGCGGGACTAGCGGGAGCGCTTGACTCCTACGAGCAGTACTTC.

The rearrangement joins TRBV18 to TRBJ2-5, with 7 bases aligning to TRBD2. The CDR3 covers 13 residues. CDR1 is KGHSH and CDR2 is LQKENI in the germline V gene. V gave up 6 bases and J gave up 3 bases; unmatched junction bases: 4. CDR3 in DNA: TGTGCCAGCTCCCTGCTAGCGGAAGAGACCCAGTACTTC. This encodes CASSLLAEETQYF.

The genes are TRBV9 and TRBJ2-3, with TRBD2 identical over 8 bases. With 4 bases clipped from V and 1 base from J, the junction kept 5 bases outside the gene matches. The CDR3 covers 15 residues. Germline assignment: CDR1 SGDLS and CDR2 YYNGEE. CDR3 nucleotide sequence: TGTGCCAGCAGCCCCCGAGCGGGGGGCACAGATACGCAGTATTTT. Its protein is CASSPRAGGTDTQYF. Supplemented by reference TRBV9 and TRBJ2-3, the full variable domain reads DSGVTQTPKHLITATGQRVTLRCSPRSGDLSVYWYQQSLDQGLQFLIQYYNGEERAKGNILERFSAQQFPDLHSELNLSSLELGDSALYFCASSPRAGGTDTQYFGPGTRLTVL.

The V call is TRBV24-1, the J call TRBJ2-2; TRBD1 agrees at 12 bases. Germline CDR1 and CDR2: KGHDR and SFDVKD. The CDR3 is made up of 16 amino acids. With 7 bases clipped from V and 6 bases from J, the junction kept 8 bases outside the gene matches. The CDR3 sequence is CATSATGTGGPGELFF. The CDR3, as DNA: TGTGCCACCAGCGCAACCGGGACAGGGGGCCCCGGGGAGCTGTTTTTT.